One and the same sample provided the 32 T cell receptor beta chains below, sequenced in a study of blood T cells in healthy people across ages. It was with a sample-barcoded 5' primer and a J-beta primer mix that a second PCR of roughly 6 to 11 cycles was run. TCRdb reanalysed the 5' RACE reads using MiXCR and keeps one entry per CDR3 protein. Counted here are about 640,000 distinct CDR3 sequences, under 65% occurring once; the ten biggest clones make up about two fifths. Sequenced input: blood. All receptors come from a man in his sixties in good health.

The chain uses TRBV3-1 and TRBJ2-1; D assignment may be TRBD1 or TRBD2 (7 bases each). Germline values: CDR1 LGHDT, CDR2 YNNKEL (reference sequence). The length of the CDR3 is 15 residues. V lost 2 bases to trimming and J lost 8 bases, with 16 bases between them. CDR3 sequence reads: CASSQYQGGADEQFF. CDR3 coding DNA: TGTGCCAGCAGCCAATATCAGGGGGGGGCGGATGAGCAGTTCTTC.

DNA for the CDR3: TGTGCCAGCAGTTCCCCCGGGCGTAGGGGGGAAAACATTCAGTACTTC. It yields the protein CASSSPGRRGENIQYF. This sequence joins TRBV28 and TRBJ2-4; D assignment may be TRBD1 or TRBD2 (6 bases each). Germline lookup yields CDR1 MDHEN and CDR2 SYDVKM. This CDR3 has 16 residues. Trimming removed 4 bases from V and 5 bases from J, with 18 bases in between.

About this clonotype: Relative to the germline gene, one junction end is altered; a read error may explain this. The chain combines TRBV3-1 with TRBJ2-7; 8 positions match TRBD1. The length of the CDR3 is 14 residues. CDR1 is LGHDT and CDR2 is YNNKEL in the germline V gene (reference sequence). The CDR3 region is CASSQGTGSYEQYF. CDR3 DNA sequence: TGTGCCAGCAGTCAAGGGACAGGATCCTACGAGCAGTACTTC.

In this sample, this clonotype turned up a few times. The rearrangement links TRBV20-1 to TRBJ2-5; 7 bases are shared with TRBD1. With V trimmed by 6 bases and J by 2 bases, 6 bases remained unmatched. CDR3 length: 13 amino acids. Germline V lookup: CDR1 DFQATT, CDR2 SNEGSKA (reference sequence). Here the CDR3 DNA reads TGCAGTGCCCCACCAGGGGGACAAGAGACCCAGTACTTC. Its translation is CSAPPGGQETQYF.

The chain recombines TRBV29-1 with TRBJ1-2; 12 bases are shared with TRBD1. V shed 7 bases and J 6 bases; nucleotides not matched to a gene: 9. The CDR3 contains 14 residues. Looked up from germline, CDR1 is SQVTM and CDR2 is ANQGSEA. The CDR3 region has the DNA TGCAGCGCAAAAGGGACAGGGGGCGGCCATGGCTACACCTTC. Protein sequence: CSAKGTGGGHGYTF.

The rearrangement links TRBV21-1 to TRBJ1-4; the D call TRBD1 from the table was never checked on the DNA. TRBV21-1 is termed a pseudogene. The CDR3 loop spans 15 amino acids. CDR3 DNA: TGTGCCAGCAGTAGACACGGGGAGGCGGATGAAAAACTGTTTTTT. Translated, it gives CASSRHGEADEKLFF.

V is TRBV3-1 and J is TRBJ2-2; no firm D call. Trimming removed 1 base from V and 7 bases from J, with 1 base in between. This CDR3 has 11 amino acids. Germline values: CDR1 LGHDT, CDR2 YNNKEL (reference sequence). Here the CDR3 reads CASSQGGELFF. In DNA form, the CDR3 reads TGTGCCAGCAGCCAAGGCGGGGAGCTGTTTTTT. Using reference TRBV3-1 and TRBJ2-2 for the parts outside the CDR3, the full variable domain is DTAVSQTPKYLVTQMGNDKSIKCEQNLGHDTMYWYKQDSKKFLKIMFSYNNKELIINETVPNRFSPKSPDKAHLNLHINSLELGDSAVYFCASSQGGELFFGEGSRLTVL.

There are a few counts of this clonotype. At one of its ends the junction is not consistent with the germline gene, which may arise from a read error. CDR3 protein: CASSLAVPRGDTQYF. The CDR3 region has the DNA TGTGCCAGCAGCCTAGCGGTGCCCCGGGGAGATACGCAGTATTTT. V is TRBV7-2 and J is TRBJ2-3, with 7 positions matching TRBD2. The germline CDR1 and CDR2 sequences are SGHTA and FQGNSA. The CDR3 contains 15 residues. The full variable domain, in which reference TRBV7-2 and TRBJ2-3 provide the parts outside the CDR3, is GAGVSQSPSNKVTEKGKDVELRCDPISGHTALYWYRQSLGQGLEFLIYFQGNSAPDKSGLPSDRFSAERTGGSVSTLTIQRTQQEDSAVYLCASSLAVPRGDTQYFGPGTRLTVL.

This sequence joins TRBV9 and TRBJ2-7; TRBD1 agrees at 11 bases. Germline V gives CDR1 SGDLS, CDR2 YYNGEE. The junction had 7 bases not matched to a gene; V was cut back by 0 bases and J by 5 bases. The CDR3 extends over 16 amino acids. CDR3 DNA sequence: TGTGCCAGCAGCGTAGCGGGACAGGGGGAAATGAACGAGCAGTACTTC. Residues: CASSVAGQGEMNEQYF. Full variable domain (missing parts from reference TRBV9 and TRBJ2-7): DSGVTQTPKHLITATGQRVTLRCSPRSGDLSVYWYQQSLDQGLQFLIQYYNGEERAKGNILERFSAQQFPDLHSELNLSSLELGDSALYFCASSVAGQGEMNEQYFGPGTRLTVT.

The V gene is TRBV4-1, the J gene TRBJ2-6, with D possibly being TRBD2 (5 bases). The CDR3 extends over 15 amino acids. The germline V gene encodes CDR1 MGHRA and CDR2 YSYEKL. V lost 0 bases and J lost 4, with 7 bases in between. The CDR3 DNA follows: TGCGCCAGCAGCCAAGAGGGAGCCGGGGCCAACGTCCTGACTTTC. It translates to CASSQEGAGANVLTF.

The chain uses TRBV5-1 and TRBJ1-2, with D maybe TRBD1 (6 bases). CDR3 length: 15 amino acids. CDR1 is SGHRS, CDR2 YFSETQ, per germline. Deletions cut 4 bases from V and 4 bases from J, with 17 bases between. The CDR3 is CASSPGTPTPYGYTF. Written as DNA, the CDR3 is TGCGCCAGCAGCCCTGGGACACCGACCCCCTATGGCTACACCTTC. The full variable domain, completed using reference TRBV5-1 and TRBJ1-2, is KAGVTQTPRYLIKTRGQQVTLSCSPISGHRSVSWYQQTPGQGLQFLFEYFSETQRNKGNFPGRFSGRQFSNSRSEMNVSTLELGDSALYLCASSPGTPTPYGYTFGSGTRLTVV.

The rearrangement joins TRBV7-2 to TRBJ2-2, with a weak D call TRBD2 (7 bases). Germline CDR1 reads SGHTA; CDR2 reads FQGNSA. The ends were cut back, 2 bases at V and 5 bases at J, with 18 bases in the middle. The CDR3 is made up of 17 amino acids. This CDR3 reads CASSLTGGGAGTGELFF. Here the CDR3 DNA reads TGTGCCAGCAGCTTAACGGGGGGCGGGGCAGGAACCGGGGAGCTGTTTTTT.

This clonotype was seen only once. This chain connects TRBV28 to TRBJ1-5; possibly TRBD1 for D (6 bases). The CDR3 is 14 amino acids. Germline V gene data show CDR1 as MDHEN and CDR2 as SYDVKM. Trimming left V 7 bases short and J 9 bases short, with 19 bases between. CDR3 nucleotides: TGTGCCAGCACCCATGGACAGCCTCCCGGGCCCCAGCATTTT. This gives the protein CASTHGQPPGPQHF.

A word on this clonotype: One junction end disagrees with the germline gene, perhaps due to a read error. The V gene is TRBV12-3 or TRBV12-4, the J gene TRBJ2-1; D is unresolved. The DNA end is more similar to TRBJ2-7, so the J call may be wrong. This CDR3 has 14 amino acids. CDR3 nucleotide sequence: TGTGCCAGCACTTTAGGTAGCTCCTACAATGAGCAGTACTTC. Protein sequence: CASTLGSSYNEQYF.

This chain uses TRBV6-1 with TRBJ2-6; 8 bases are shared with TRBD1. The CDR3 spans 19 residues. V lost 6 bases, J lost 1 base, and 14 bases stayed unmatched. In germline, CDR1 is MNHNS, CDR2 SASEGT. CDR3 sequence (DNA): TGTGCCAGCAGCCCAAACCCGGGACAGGTTTGGTCTGGGGCCAACGTCCTGACTTTC. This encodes CASSPNPGQVWSGANVLTF.

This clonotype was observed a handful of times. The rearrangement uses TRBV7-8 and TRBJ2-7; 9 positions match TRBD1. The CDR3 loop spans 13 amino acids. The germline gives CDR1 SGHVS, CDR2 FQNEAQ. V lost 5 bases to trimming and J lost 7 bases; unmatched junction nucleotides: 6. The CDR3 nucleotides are TGTGCCAGCAGCGGGACAGGGTCTGGGGAGCAGTACTTC. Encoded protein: CASSGTGSGEQYF.

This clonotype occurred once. The CDR3 DNA reads TGTGCCAGCAGCGACCGGACTAGCTGGGGTGAGCAGTTCTTC. The encoded protein is CASSDRTSWGEQFF. The chain has TRBV7-6 and TRBJ2-1, with 8 bases matching TRBD2. The V gene end was trimmed by 5 bases and the J gene end by 9 bases; junction bases not matched to a gene: 9. The germline V gene encodes CDR1 SGHVS and CDR2 FNYEAQ. The CDR3 has 14 amino acids.

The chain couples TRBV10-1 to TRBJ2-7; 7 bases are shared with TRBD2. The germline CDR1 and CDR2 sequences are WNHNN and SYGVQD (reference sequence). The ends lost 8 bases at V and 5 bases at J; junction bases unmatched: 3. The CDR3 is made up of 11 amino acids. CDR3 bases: TGCGCCAGCGGCCGGGGGGACGAGCAGTACTTC. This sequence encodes CASGRGDEQYF.

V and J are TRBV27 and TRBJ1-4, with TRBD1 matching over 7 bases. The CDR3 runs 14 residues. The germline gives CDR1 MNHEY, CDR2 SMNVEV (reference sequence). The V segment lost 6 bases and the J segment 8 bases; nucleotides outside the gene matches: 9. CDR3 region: CASRPGDSWEKLFF. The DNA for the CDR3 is TGTGCCAGCAGGCCTGGGGACAGTTGGGAAAAACTGTTTTTT. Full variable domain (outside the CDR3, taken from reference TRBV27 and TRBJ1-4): EAQVTQNPRYLITVTGKKLTVTCSQNMNHEYMSWYRQDPGLGLRQIYYSMNVEVTDKGDVPEGYKVSRKEKRNFPLILESPSPNQTSLYFCASRPGDSWEKLFFGSGTQLSVL.

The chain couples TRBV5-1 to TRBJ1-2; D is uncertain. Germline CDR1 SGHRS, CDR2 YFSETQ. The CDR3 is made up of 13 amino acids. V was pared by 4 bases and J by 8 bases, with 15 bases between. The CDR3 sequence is CASSPEATWGYTF. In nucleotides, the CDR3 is TGCGCCAGCAGCCCGGAGGCCACTTGGGGCTACACCTTC.

This CDR3 is CATSDRVDSPLHF. In DNA form, the CDR3 reads TGTGCCACCTCCGACAGGGTTGATTCACCCCTCCACTTT. The chain is built from TRBV10-3 and TRBJ1-6; TRBD1 agrees at 7 bases. Germline CDR1 reads ENHRY; CDR2 reads SYGVKD. The V segment lost 10 bases and the J segment 8 bases; nucleotides outside the gene matches: 8. This CDR3 is built from 13 residues.

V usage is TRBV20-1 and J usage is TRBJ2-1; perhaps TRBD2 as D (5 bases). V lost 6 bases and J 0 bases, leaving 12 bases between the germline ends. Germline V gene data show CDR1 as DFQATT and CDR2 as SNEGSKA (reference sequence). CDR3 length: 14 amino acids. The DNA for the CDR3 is TGCAGTGCCCTCTCTAGCATCTCCTACAATGAGCAGTTCTTC. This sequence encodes CSALSSISYNEQFF.

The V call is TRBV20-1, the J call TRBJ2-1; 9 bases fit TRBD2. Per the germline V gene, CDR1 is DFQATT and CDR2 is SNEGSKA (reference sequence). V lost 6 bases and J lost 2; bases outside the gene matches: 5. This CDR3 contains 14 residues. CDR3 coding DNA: TGCAGTGCCAAGACTAGCGGTGCCTACAATGAGCAGTTCTTC. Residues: CSAKTSGAYNEQFF.

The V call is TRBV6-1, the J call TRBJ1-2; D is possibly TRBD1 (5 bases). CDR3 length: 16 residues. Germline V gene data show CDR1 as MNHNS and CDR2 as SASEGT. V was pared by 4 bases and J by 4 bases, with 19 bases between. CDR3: CASSAPGGARGYGYTF. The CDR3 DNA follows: TGTGCCAGCAGTGCCCCGGGAGGGGCCAGAGGCTATGGCTACACCTTC.

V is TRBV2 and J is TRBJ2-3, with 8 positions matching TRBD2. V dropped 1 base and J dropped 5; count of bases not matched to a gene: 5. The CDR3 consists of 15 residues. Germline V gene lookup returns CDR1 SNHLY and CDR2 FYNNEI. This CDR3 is CASSEDAGGGDTQYF. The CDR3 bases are TGTGCCAGCAGTGAAGATGCGGGGGGTGGAGATACGCAGTATTTT.

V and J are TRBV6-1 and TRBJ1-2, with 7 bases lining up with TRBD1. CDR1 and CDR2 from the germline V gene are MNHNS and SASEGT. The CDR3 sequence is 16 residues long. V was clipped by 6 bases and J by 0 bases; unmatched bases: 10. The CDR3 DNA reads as TGTGCCAGCAGAGAGACAGGGTATGGGGCTAACTATGGCTACACCTTC. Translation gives CASRETGYGANYGYTF.

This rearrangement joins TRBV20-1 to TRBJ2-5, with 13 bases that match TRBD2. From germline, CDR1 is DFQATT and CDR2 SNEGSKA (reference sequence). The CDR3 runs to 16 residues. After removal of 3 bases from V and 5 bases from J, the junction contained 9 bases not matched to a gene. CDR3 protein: CSASKLAGGPRETQYF. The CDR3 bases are TGCAGTGCTAGCAAACTAGCGGGGGGGCCGAGGGAGACCCAGTACTTC.

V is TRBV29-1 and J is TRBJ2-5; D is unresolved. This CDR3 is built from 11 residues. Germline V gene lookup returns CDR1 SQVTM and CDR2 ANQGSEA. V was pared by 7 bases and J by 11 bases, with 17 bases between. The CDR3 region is CSAARTEEQYF. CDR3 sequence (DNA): TGCAGCGCTGCCCGGACGGAAGAGCAGTACTTC.

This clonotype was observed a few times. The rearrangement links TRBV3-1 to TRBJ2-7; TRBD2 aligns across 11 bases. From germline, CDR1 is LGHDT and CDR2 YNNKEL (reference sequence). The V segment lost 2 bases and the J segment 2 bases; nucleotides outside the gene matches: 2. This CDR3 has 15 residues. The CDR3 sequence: CASSQTSGGAYEQYF. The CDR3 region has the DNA TGTGCCAGCAGCCAAACTAGCGGGGGAGCCTACGAGCAGTACTTC.

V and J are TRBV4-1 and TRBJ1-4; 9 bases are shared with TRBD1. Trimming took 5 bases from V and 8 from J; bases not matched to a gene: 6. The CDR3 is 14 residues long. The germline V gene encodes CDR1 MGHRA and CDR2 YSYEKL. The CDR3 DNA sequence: TGCGCCAGCAGCAGGGGACAGGGTTTAGAAAAACTGTTTTTT. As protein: CASSRGQGLEKLFF.

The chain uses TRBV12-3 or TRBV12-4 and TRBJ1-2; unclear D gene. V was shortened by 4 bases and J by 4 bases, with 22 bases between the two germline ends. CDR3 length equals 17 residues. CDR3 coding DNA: TGTGCCAGCAGTTCGCCCCGACACTTAACGAGAGGCTATGGCTACACCTTC. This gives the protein CASSSPRHLTRGYGYTF.

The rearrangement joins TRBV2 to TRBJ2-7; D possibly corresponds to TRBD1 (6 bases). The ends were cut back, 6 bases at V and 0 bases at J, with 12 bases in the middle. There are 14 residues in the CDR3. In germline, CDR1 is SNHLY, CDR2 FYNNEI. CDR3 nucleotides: TGTGCCAGCAGGGACAGCACCAACTCCTACGAGCAGTACTTC. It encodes CASRDSTNSYEQYF. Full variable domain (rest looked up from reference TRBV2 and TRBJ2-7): EPEVTQTPSHQVTQMGQEVILRCVPISNHLYFYWYRQILGQKVEFLVSFYNNEISEKSEIFDDQFSVERPDGSNFTLKIRSTKLEDSAMYFCASRDSTNSYEQYFGPGTRLTVT.